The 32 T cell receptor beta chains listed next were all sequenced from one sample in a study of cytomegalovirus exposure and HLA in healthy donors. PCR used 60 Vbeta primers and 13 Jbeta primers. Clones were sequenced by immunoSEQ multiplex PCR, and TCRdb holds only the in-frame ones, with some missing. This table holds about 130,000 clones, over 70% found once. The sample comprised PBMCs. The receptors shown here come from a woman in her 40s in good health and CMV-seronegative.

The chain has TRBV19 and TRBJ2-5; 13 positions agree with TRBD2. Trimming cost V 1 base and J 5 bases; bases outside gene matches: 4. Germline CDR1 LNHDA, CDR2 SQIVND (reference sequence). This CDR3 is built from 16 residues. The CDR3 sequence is CASSIAGTSGAETQYF. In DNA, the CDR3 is TGTGCCAGTAGTATAGCAGGGACTAGCGGGGCGGAGACCCAGTACTTC.

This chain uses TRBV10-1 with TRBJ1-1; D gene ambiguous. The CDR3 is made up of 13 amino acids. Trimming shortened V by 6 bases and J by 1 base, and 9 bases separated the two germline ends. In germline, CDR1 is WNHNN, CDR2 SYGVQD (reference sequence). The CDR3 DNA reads TGCGCCAGCAGGCGGGCTAAGAACACTGAAGCTTTCTTT. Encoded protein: CASRRAKNTEAFF.

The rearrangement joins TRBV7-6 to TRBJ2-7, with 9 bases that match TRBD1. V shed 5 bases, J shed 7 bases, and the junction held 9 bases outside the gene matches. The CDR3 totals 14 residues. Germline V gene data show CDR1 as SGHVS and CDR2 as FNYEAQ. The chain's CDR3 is CASSPVGTGWEQYF. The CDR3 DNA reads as TGTGCCAGCAGCCCCGTCGGGACAGGGTGGGAGCAGTACTTC.

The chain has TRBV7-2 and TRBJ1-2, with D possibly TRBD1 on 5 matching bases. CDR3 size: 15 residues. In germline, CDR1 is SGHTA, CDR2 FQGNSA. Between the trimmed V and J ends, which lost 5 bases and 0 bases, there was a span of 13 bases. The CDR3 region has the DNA TGTGCCAGCAGCAGCCGCACAGGTTCTAACTATGGCTACACCTTC. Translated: CASSSRTGSNYGYTF.

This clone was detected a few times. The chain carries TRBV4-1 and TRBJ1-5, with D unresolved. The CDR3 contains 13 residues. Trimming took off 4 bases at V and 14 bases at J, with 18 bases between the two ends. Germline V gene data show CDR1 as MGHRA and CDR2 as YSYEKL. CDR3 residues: CASSLARGEKEHF. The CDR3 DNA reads TGCGCCAGCAGCCTAGCCCGCGGGGAAAAAGAGCATTTT.

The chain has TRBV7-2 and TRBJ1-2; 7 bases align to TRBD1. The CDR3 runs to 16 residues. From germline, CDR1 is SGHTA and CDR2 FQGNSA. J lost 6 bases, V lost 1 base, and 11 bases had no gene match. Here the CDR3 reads CASSLEVLGQLNGYTF. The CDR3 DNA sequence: TGTGCCAGCAGCTTAGAGGTGCTGGGACAGCTAAATGGCTACACCTTC.

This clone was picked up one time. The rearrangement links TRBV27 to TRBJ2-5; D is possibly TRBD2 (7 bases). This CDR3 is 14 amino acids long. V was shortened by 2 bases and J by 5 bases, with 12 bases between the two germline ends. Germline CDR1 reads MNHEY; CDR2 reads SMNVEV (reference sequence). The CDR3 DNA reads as TGTGCCAGCAGTTTAGGGGGGGCGGGGGAGACCCAGTACTTC. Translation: CASSLGGAGETQYF.

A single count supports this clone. The CDR3 loop reads CASSLGENQPQHF. CDR3 DNA: TGTGCCAGCAGCTTAGGGGAGAATCAGCCCCAGCATTTT. This chain links TRBV7-9 with TRBJ1-5; D is unclear. This CDR3 region has 13 residues. Germline CDR1 reads SEHNR; CDR2 reads FQNEAQ (reference sequence). V shed 1 base and J shed 4 bases, with 5 bases lying between them.

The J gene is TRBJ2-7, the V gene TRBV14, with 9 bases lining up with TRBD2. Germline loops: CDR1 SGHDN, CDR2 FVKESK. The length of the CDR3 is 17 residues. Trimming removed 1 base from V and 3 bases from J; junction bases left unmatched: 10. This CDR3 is CASSQGVLGGGDYEQYF. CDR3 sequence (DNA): TGTGCCAGCAGCCAAGGCGTATTAGGCGGGGGGGACTACGAGCAGTACTTC. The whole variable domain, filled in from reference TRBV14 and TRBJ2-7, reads EAGVTQFPSHSVIEKGQTVTLRCDPISGHDNLYWYRRVMGKEIKFLLHFVKESKQDESGMPNNRFLAERTGGTYSTLKVQPAELEDSGVYFCASSQGVLGGGDYEQYFGPGTRLTVT.

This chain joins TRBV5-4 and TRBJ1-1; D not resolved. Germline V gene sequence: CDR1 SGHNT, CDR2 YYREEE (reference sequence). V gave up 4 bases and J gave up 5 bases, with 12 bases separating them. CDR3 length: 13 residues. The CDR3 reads CASSPGWRTEAFF. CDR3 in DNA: TGTGCCAGCAGCCCCGGGTGGAGGACTGAAGCTTTCTTT.

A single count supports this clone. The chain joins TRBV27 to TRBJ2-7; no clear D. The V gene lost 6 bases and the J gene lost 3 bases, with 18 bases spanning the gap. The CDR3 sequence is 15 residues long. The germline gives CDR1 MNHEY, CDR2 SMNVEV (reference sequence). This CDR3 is CASSPLSGGHYEQYF. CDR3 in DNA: TGTGCCAGCAGCCCGCTAAGTGGCGGCCACTACGAGCAGTACTTC.

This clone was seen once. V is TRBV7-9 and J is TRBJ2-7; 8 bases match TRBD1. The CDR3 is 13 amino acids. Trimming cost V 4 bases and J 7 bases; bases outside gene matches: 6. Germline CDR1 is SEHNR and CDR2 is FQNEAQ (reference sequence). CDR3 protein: CASSSTGGGEQYF. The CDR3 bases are TGTGCCAGCAGCTCCACAGGGGGTGGGGAGCAGTACTTC. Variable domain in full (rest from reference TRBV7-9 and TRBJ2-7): DTGVSQNPRHKITKRGQNVTFRCDPISEHNRLYWYRQTLGQGPEFLTYFQNEAQLEKSRLLSDRFSAERPKGSFSTLEIQRTEQGDSAMYLCASSSTGGGEQYFGPGTRLTVT.

CDR3 amino acids: CASSSRDRGSEAFF. For the CDR3, the DNA is TGTGCCAGCAGTAGCAGGGACAGGGGGTCTGAAGCTTTCTTT. The rearrangement uses TRBV7-2 and TRBJ1-1; 11 positions agree with TRBD1. Per germline, CDR1 SGHTA and CDR2 FQGNSA. This CDR3 has 14 residues. After removal of 6 bases from V and 6 bases from J, the junction contained 6 bases not matched to a gene.

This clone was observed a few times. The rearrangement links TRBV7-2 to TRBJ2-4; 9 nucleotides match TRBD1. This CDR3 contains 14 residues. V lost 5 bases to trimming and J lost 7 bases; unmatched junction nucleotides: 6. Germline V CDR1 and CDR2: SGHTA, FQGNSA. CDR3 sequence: CASSLGGQGNIQYF. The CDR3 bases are TGTGCCAGCAGCCTTGGGGGACAGGGCAACATTCAGTACTTC.

The DNA of the CDR3 is TGTGCCAGTAGTTCCCTAGCGGGAGGAACCTACGAGCAGTACTTC. This encodes CASSSLAGGTYEQYF. This chain links TRBV19 with TRBJ2-7, with 11 nucleotides matching TRBD2. V gave up 5 bases and J gave up 2 bases; unmatched junction bases: 5. From germline, CDR1 is LNHDA and CDR2 SQIVND (reference sequence). The length of the CDR3 is 15 residues.

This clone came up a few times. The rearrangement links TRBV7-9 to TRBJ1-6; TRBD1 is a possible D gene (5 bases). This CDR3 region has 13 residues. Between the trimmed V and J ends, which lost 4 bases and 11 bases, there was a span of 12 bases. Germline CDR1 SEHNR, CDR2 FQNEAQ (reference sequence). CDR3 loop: CASSSPQGPPLHF. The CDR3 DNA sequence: TGTGCCAGCAGCTCTCCCCAGGGTCCACCCCTCCACTTT.

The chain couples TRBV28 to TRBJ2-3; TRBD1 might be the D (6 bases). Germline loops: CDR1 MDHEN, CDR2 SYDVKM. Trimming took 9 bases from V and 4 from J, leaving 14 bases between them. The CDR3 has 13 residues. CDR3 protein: CASSNRESDTQYF. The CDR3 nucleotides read TGTGCCAGTTCCAACAGGGAATCAGATACGCAGTATTTT.

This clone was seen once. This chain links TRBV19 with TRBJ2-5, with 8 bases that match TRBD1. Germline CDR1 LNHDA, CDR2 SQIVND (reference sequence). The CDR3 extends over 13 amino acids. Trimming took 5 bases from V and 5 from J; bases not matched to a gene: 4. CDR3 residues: CASSERQGETQYF. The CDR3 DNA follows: TGTGCCAGTAGTGAGAGACAGGGGGAGACCCAGTACTTC.

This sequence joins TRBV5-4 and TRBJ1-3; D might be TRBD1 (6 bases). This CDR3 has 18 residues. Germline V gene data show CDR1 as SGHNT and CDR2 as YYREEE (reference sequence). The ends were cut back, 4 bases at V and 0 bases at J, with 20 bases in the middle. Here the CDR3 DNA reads TGTGCCAGCAGCGCACGACAGGCTGGACCCAGCTCTGGAAACACCATATATTTT. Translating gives CASSARQAGPSSGNTIYF.

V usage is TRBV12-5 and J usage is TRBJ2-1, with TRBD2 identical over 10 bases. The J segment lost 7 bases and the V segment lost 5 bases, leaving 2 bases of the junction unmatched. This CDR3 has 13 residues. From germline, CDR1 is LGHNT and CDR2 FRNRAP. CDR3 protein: CASGGLAVNEQFF. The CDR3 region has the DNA TGTGCTAGTGGTGGACTAGCGGTTAATGAGCAGTTCTTC.

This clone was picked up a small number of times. CDR3 region: CASSSQGPGTEAFF. Written as DNA, the CDR3 is TGTGCCAGCAGCTCGCAGGGCCCCGGGACTGAAGCTTTCTTT. The chain combines TRBV7-3 with TRBJ1-1, with a tentative D call TRBD1 (5 bases). The CDR3 extends over 14 amino acids. Germline V CDR1 and CDR2: SGHTA, FQGTGA. Trimming took off 4 bases at V and 5 bases at J, with 14 bases between the two ends.

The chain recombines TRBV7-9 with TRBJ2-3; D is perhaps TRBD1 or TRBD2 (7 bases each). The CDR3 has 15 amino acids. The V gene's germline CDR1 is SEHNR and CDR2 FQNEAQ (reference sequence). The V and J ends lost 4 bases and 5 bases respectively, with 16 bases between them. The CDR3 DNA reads TGTGCCAGCAGCTCAGCAGGGGGGGGCGGAGATACGCAGTATTTT. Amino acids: CASSSAGGGGDTQYF.

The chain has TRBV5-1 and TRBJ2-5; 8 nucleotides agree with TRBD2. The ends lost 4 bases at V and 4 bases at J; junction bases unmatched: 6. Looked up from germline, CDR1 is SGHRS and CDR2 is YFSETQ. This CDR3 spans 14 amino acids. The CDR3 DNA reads TGCGCCAGCAGCACCGCCCTAGCGGGAGAGACCCAGTACTTC. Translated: CASSTALAGETQYF.

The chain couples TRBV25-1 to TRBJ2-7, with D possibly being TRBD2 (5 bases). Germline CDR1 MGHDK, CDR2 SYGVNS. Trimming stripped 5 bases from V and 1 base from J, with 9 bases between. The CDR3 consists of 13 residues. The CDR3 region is CASSPPGSYEQYF. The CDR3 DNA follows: TGTGCCAGCAGTCCCCCGGGATCCTACGAGCAGTACTTC.

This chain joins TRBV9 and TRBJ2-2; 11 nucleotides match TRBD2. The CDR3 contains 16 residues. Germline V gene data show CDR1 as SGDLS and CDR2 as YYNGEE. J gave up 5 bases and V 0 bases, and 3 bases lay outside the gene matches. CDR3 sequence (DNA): TGTGCCAGCAGCGTAGATCCTAGCGGGAGGACCGGGGAGCTGTTTTTT. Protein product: CASSVDPSGRTGELFF.

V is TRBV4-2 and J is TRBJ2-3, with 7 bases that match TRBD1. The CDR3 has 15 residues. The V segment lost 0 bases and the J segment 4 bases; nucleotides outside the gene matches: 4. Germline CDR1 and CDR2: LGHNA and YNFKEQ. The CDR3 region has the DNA TGTGCCAGCAGCCAAGACAGGGGGATGGCAGATACGCAGTATTTT. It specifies CASSQDRGMADTQYF.

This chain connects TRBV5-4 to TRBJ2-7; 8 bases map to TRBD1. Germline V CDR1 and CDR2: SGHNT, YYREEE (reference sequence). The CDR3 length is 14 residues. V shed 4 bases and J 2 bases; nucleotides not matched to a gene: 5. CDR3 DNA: TGTGCCAGCAGCCGACAGGGGCCAACCTACGAGCAGTACTTC. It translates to CASSRQGPTYEQYF.

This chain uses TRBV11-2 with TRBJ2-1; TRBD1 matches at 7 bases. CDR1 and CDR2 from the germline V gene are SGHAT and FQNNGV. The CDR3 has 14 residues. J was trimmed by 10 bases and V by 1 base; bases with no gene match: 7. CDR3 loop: CASSLGEVRGEQFF. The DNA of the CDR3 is TGTGCCAGCAGCTTAGGGGAAGTCAGGGGGGAGCAGTTCTTC.

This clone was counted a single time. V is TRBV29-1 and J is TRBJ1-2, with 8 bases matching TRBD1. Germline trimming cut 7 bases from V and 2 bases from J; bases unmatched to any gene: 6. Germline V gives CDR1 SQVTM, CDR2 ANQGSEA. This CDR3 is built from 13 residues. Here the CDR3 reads CSGSPGGNYGYTF. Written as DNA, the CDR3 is TGCAGCGGATCACCAGGGGGCAACTATGGCTACACCTTC.

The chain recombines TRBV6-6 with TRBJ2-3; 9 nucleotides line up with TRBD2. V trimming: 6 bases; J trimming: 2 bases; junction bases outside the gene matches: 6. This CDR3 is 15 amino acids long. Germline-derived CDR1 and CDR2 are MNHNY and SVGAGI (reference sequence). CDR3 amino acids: CASRPLAGFTDTQYF. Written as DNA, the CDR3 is TGTGCCAGCAGACCTCTAGCGGGGTTCACAGATACGCAGTATTTT.

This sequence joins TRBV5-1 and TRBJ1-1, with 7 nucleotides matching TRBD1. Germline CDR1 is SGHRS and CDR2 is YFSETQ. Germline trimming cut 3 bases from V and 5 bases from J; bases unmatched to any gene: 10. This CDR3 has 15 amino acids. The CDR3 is CASSSQQGFGTEAFF. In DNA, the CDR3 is TGCGCCAGCAGCTCCCAACAGGGGTTTGGAACTGAAGCTTTCTTT.

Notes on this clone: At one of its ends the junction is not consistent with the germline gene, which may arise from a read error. CDR3: CSSSLMRDRSYEQYF. For the CDR3, the DNA is TGTTCCAGCAGCTTAATGAGGGACAGGTCATACGAGCAGTACTTC. The chain has TRBV7-9 and TRBJ2-7; 8 bases align to TRBD1. The CDR3 contains 15 residues. CDR1 and CDR2 from the germline V gene are SEHNR and FQNEAQ (reference sequence). The full variable domain, in which reference TRBV7-9 and TRBJ2-7 provide the parts outside the CDR3, is DTGVSQNPRHKITKRGQNVTFRCDPISEHNRLYWYRQTLGQGPEFLTYFQNEAQLEKSRLLSDRFSAERPKGSFSTLEIQRTEQGDSAMYLCSSSLMRDRSYEQYFGPGTRLTVT.